The next 8 T cell receptor beta chains were all read from a single sample in a study of blood T cell repertoires in COVID-19. Profiled with immunoSEQ multiplex PCR; TCRdb holds only in-frame clones, not every one. The table records about 120,000 clones, about nine tenths of them present only once. Specimen: peripheral blood. These receptors originate from a man in his forties with acute or convalescent COVID-19.

The chain links TRBV19 to TRBJ1-2, with 9 bases identical to TRBD1. V trimming: 7 bases; J trimming: 4 bases; junction bases outside the gene matches: 16. Germline assignment: CDR1 LNHDA and CDR2 SQIVND (reference sequence). The CDR3 contains 17 residues. This CDR3 is CASKTDRDRVFGYGYTF. DNA for the CDR3: TGTGCCAGTAAGACAGACCGGGACAGGGTTTTTGGCTATGGCTACACCTTC.

CDR3 region: CASSQAATSGVTDTQYF. In DNA form, the CDR3 reads TGCGCCAGCAGCCAAGCCGCCACTAGCGGGGTCACAGATACGCAGTATTTT. V and J are TRBV4-1 and TRBJ2-3; 10 positions match TRBD2. CDR1 MGHRA and CDR2 YSYEKL come from the germline V gene. Trimming took 1 base from V and 2 from J; bases not matched to a gene: 6. CDR3 length: 17 residues.

This chain links TRBV30 with TRBJ1-4; 8 bases agree with TRBD1. CDR1 is GTSNPN and CDR2 is SVGIG in the germline V gene (reference sequence). This CDR3 comprises 14 residues. V was pared by 4 bases and J by 9 bases, with 10 bases of the junction left unmatched. The CDR3 loop reads CAWTTGVSEKKLFF. In DNA form, the CDR3 reads TGTGCCTGGACGACAGGGGTTAGCGAGAAAAAACTGTTTTTT.

The chain recombines TRBV10-2 with TRBJ2-3; 12 bases line up with TRBD1. The germline V gene encodes CDR1 WSHSY and CDR2 SAAADI. J gave up 6 bases and V 3 bases, and 4 bases lay outside the gene matches. CDR3 length equals 15 residues. The CDR3 DNA sequence: TGCGCCAGCAGTGAAGGGACAGGGGGCGGGGATACGCAGTATTTT. As protein: CASSEGTGGGDTQYF.

The chain recombines TRBV18 with TRBJ2-7; TRBD2 matches at 8 bases. Trimming removed 3 bases from V and 3 bases from J; junction bases left unmatched: 1. Germline CDR1 and CDR2: KGHSH and LQKENI. There are 13 residues in the CDR3. CDR3 protein: CASSPTSDYEQYF. The CDR3 DNA follows: TGTGCCAGCTCACCGACTAGCGACTACGAGCAGTACTTC.

The rearrangement joins TRBV30 to TRBJ1-2; 9 positions match TRBD1. Germline V CDR1 and CDR2: GTSNPN, SVGIG (reference sequence). The junction had 8 bases not matched to a gene; V was cut back by 0 bases and J by 6 bases. The CDR3 totals 15 residues. The CDR3, as DNA: TGTGCCTGGAGTGTACTCCGCGGGACAGGGAATGGCTACACCTTC. Its protein is CAWSVLRGTGNGYTF.

This clone showed up just once. The chain carries TRBV27 and TRBJ1-5; the match to TRBD1 covers 7 bases. V shed 6 bases, J shed 4 bases, and the junction held 3 bases outside the gene matches. This CDR3 contains 13 residues. The germline gives CDR1 MNHEY, CDR2 SMNVEV (reference sequence). In DNA form, the CDR3 reads TGTGCCAGCAGGGACAGGTTGAATCAGCCCCAGCATTTT. As protein: CASRDRLNQPQHF.

The chain employs TRBV4-2 and TRBJ2-1; 11 bases fit TRBD2. The CDR3 sequence is 17 residues long. CDR1 is LGHNA, CDR2 YNFKEQ, per germline. The V and J ends lost 0 bases and 6 bases, in that order; junction bases with no gene match: 7. For the CDR3, the DNA is TGTGCCAGCAGCCAAGAAACCGGGACTAGCGGACTCAATGAGCAGTTCTTC. Translating gives CASSQETGTSGLNEQFF.